The rows below give T cell receptor beta chains drawn from one sample of a study of T cell responses to AZD1222 COVID-19 vaccine. Repertoires were generated with immunoSEQ multiplex PCR, while TCRdb's copy carries only in-frame clones and drops some. The table includes 90,000 to 100,000 clones, 88% detected once. Sample: peripheral blood, taken 28 days after the second AZD1222 dose. The receptor set was obtained from an adult who received the AZD1222 COVID-19 vaccine. The CDR3 runs from the conserved cysteine through the conserved F or W. D genes are given only for firm matches. The size field is filled for only some rows; it gives once, few, many or a size class.

CDR3aa,CDR3nt,len,d_gene,j_gene,abundance,v_gene
CASSPLLAGALYEQYF,TGTGCCAGTAGTCCTCTCCTAGCGGGGGCTCTCTACGAGCAGTACTTC,16,TRBD2,TRBJ2-7,NA,TRBV19
CASSGWLAGVGPDTQYF,TGTGCCAGCAGCGGGTGGCTAGCGGGAGTAGGGCCAGATACGCAGTATTTT,17,TRBD2,TRBJ2-3,NA,TRBV13
CASSQEQVPQPQHF,TGTGCCAGCAGCCAAGAGCAGGTTCCCCAGCCCCAGCATTTT,14,NA,TRBJ1-5,NA,TRBV3-1/TRBV3-2
CASTRRLAGDLVYEQYF,TGTGCCAGCACCAGACGACTAGCGGGAGATTTAGTCTACGAGCAGTACTTC,17,TRBD2,TRBJ2-7,NA,TRBV27
CAWSVDRGNTIYF,TGTGCCTGGAGTGTCGACAGGGGAAACACCATATATTTT,13,NA,TRBJ1-3,once,TRBV30
CASSLRARDVGYTF,TGTGCCAGCAGCTTGAGGGCACGGGACGTGGGCTACACCTTC,14,NA,TRBJ1-2,few,TRBV5-6
CASSRGSKMNRGELFF,TGCGCCAGCAGTCGGGGGAGCAAGATGAATCGGGGGGAGCTGTTTTTT,16,NA,TRBJ2-2,NA,TRBV23-1
CASSTFRGPGGNPQYF,TGTGCCAGCTCGACCTTCCGGGGGCCGGGGGGCAATCCCCAGTACTTC,16,NA,TRBJ2-5,NA,TRBV18
CASSESGNTEAFF,TGTGCCAGCAGTGAATCGGGTAACACTGAAGCTTTCTTT,13,NA,TRBJ1-1,NA,TRBV25-1
CASSRDRSPGQPQHF,TGTGCCAGCAGTCGGGACAGATCCCCGGGGCAGCCCCAGCATTTT,15,TRBD1,TRBJ1-5,NA,TRBV5-8
CASSFGLADQETQYF,TGTGCCAGCAGTTTTGGGCTAGCCGATCAAGAGACCCAGTACTTC,15,NA,TRBJ2-5,NA,TRBV28
CASRPWRNEQFF,TGCGCCAGCAGGCCTTGGAGAAATGAGCAGTTCTTC,12,NA,TRBJ2-1,NA,TRBV10-1
CASSLAEGAETQYF,TGTGCCAGCAGCTTAGCGGAGGGAGCGGAGACCCAGTACTTC,14,NA,TRBJ2-5,NA,TRBV7-2
CASSWGPSDFF,TGTGCCAGCAGTTGGGGACCTAGCGACTTCTTC,11,NA,TRBJ2-1,NA,TRBV28
CASSLPQTGGPTDTQYF,TGTGCCAGCAGTTTACCCCAAACGGGAGGGCCCACAGATACGCAGTATTTT,17,TRBD2,TRBJ2-3,NA,TRBV28
CSVAGTGVDEQYF,TGCAGCGTTGCCGGGACAGGTGTTGACGAGCAGTACTTC,13,TRBD1,TRBJ2-7,NA,TRBV29-1
CASSSPGNTIYF,TGTGCCAGCAGTTCTCCGGGAAACACCATATATTTT,12,NA,TRBJ1-3,once,TRBV27
CASSFGRGNGYTF,TGTGCCAGCAGCTTTGGAAGGGGGAATGGCTACACCTTC,13,NA,TRBJ1-2,NA,TRBV5-6
CASSYDWTGGGEKLFF,TGTGCCAGCAGTTACGATTGGACAGGGGGGGGTGAAAAACTGTTTTTT,16,TRBD1,TRBJ1-4,NA,TRBV6-5
CASSHDRHYGYTF,TGTGCCAGCAGCCATGACAGGCACTATGGCTACACCTTC,13,NA,TRBJ1-2,NA,TRBV27
CASSEYKGRINQPQHF,TGTGCCAGCAGTGAATACAAGGGGAGGATTAATCAGCCCCAGCATTTT,16,NA,TRBJ1-5,NA,TRBV2
CAVAGTVNYGYTF,TGTGCTGTAGCAGGGACTGTTAACTATGGCTACACCTTC,13,NA,TRBJ1-2,few,TRBV12-5
CASSLRSVEGYTF,TGTGCCAGCAGTTTGAGATCAGTGGAAGGCTACACCTTC,13,NA,TRBJ1-2,NA,TRBV12-3/TRBV12-4
CASRTKADTQYF,TGTGCCAGCAGAACAAAGGCAGATACGCAGTATTTT,12,NA,TRBJ2-3,once,TRBV7-8
CASSLAGSRRETQYF,TGTGCCAGCAGCTTAGCGGGCAGCCGCAGAGAGACCCAGTACTTC,15,NA,TRBJ2-5,NA,TRBV7-3
CASSGGPDGGQPQHF,TGTGCCAGCAGCGGAGGTCCGGACGGGGGTCAGCCCCAGCATTTT,15,NA,TRBJ1-5,NA,TRBV9
CATSDRNARQGSGEQYF,TGTGCCACCAGTGACCGAAATGCGAGACAGGGATCGGGCGAGCAGTACTTC,17,TRBD1,TRBJ2-7,NA,TRBV24-1
CASSLNPGQAGFLAFF,TGTGCCAGTAGTTTAAACCCGGGACAGGCAGGGTTCTTGGCTTTCTTT,16,TRBD1,TRBJ1-1,NA,TRBV19
CASSLELAMGETQYF,TGTGCCAGCAGCTTAGAACTAGCTATGGGGGAGACCCAGTACTTC,15,NA,TRBJ2-5,NA,TRBV7-9
CASSYSGTGGYGYTF,TGTGCCAGCAGTTACTCCGGGACAGGGGGCTATGGCTACACCTTC,15,TRBD1,TRBJ1-2,NA,TRBV6-5
CASSQGQGNQPQHF,TGTGCCAGCTCGCAGGGACAGGGGAATCAGCCCCAGCATTTT,14,TRBD1,TRBJ1-5,NA,TRBV18
CASSPGFMNTEAFF,TGTGCCAGCTCACCGGGGTTCATGAACACTGAAGCTTTCTTT,14,NA,TRBJ1-1,once,TRBV18
CASSGTSGGAVRSGELFF,TGTGCCAGCAGCGGGACTAGCGGGGGGGCTGTTCGAAGCGGGGAGCTGTTTTTT,18,TRBD2,TRBJ2-2,NA,TRBV7-2
CASSESVGGELFF,TGTGCCAGCAGTGAATCCGTTGGCGGGGAGCTGTTTTTT,13,NA,TRBJ2-2,NA,TRBV2
CASSLVADYTEAFF,TGTGCCAGCAGCTTGGTGGCAGATTACACTGAAGCTTTCTTT,14,NA,TRBJ1-1,NA,TRBV7-3
CASRTGNYEQYF,TGTGCCAGCAGAACAGGAAATTACGAGCAGTACTTC,12,NA,TRBJ2-7,NA,TRBV25-1
CASSPPGGGRVETQYF,TGTGCCAGCTCACCGCCCGGGGGGGGAAGGGTTGAGACCCAGTACTTC,16,TRBD2,TRBJ2-5,once,TRBV18
CASSRLGSSYNSPLHF,TGTGCCAGCAGCCGACTGGGGAGCTCCTATAATTCACCCCTCCACTTT,16,NA,TRBJ1-6,NA,TRBV11-2
CASSPSLYPQETQYF,TGTGCCAGCAGCCCCTCCCTTTACCCGCAAGAGACCCAGTACTTC,15,NA,TRBJ2-5,few,TRBV11-2
CSASAGEAFF,TGCAGTGCCAGTGCGGGTGAAGCTTTCTTT,10,NA,TRBJ1-1,NA,TRBV20-1
CASSPTGRDTEAFF,TGTGCCAGCAGCCCGACAGGGAGGGACACTGAAGCTTTCTTT,14,TRBD1,TRBJ1-1,NA,TRBV7-9
CASSLISAEGYTF,TGCGCCAGCAGCTTGATTTCTGCGGAGGGCTACACCTTC,13,NA,TRBJ1-2,NA,TRBV5-1
CASSFTLSETQYF,TGTGCCAGCAGCTTCACCCTTTCAGAGACCCAGTACTTC,13,NA,TRBJ2-5,NA,TRBV7-3
CASTRTPGNTIYF,TGTGCCAGCACTCGGACCCCCGGAAACACCATATATTTT,13,NA,TRBJ1-3,NA,TRBV28
CASSQDTAVTGETQYF,TGCGCCAGCAGCCAAGATACCGCGGTAACAGGGGAGACCCAGTACTTC,16,NA,TRBJ2-5,once,TRBV4-1
CASSTGTGGIGEQPQHF,TGTGCCAGCAGCACAGGGACAGGGGGCATCGGGGAGCAGCCCCAGCATTTT,17,TRBD1,TRBJ1-5,NA,TRBV7-9
CASSLKGYRARARPDTQYF,TGTGCCAGCAGCCTGAAGGGGTACCGGGCCAGGGCAAGACCAGATACGCAGTATTTT,19,NA,TRBJ2-3,NA,TRBV5-8
CSATGEVPEAFF,TGCAGCGCCACGGGGGAGGTGCCTGAAGCTTTCTTT,12,NA,TRBJ1-1,NA,TRBV29-1
CASSKRFRGRYTEAFF,TGTGCCAGCAGCAAACGGTTTAGGGGACGGTACACTGAAGCTTTCTTT,16,NA,TRBJ1-1,NA,TRBV21-1
CASSLFGDRGYNEQFF,TGTGCCAGCAGCTTATTTGGGGACAGGGGATACAATGAGCAGTTCTTC,16,TRBD1,TRBJ2-1,NA,TRBV11-3
CASSAIYLGLPVNNEQFF,TGTGCCAGCAGCGCGATATACCTGGGCCTCCCGGTAAACAATGAGCAGTTCTTC,18,NA,TRBJ2-1,NA,TRBV9